This is a list of T cell receptor beta chains from one sample in a study of blood T cell repertoires in COVID-19. Measured with immunoSEQ multiplex PCR; TCRdb has only the in-frame clones, and not every one. The data show a few hundred thousand clones, with 70% to 90% seen just once and approximately 7.5% held by the top ten. Input material: peripheral blood. The receptors shown here come from a human donor in a cohort sampled during active COVID-19. Each CDR3 is given with its conserved first and last residue. The D gene is left open where the match is weak. Rows give clone size only sometimes, using once, few, many, or a class for an expanded clone.

.,TRBV25-1,TRBJ2-5,TRBD2,CARSGGACETQYF,TGTGCCCGTAGCGGGGGGGCCTGTGAGACCCAGTACTTC
.,TRBV19,TRBJ2-1,TRBD1,CASSLRQGWEVQFF,TGTGCCAGTAGCCTTAGACAGGGGTGGGAGGTGCAGTTCTTC
.,TRBV20-1,TRBJ1-1,TRBD1,CSASTGETEAFF,TGCAGTGCTAGTACAGGGGAAACTGAAGCTTTCTTT
.,TRBV12-5,TRBJ2-4,TRBD1,CASGLPQGNIQYF,TGTGCTAGTGGTTTGCCACAGGGGAACATTCAGTACTTC
.,TRBV7-2,TRBJ1-6,TRBD1,CASSLAGGVFPLHF,TGTGCCAGCAGCTTAGCAGGGGGCGTTTTTCCCCTCCACTTT
.,TRBV27,TRBJ2-3,.,CASSYRASTDTQYF,TGTGCCAGCAGTTACAGGGCAAGCACAGATACGCAGTATTTT
.,TRBV14,TRBJ2-7,TRBD2,CASSRPGLAGSYEQYF,TGTGCCAGCAGCCGCCCGGGACTAGCGGGATCATACGAGCAGTACTTC
.,TRBV5-1,TRBJ2-7,.,CASSLAGVSEQYF,TGCGCCAGCAGCTTGGCGGGTGTTAGCGAGCAGTACTTC
.,TRBV6-1,TRBJ1-4,.,CASSGAKGNEKLFF,TGTGCCAGCAGTGGAGCAAAGGGGAATGAAAAACTGTTTTTT
.,TRBV5-6,TRBJ1-2,TRBD1,CASSFKDRTGGYTF,TGTGCCAGCAGCTTTAAGGACAGGACGGGTGGCTACACCTTC
.,TRBV6-5,TRBJ2-7,.,CASSLALSYEQYF,TGTGCCAGCAGCTTGGCCCTCTCCTACGAGCAGTACTTC
few,TRBV6-5,TRBJ2-7,.,CASSNQASWAYEQYF,TGTGCCAGCAGCAACCAGGCCTCCTGGGCCTACGAGCAGTACTTC
.,TRBV27,TRBJ1-1,.,CATFGENTEAFF,TGTGCCACCTTCGGAGAGAACACTGAAGCTTTCTTT
.,TRBV15,TRBJ2-7,TRBD1,CATSRDRTGGNNEQYF,TGTGCCACCAGCAGAGATCGAACAGGGGGGAACAACGAGCAGTACTTC
.,TRBV25-1,TRBJ2-7,.,CASSSSGQTYEQYF,.
.,TRBV5-1,TRBJ1-1,.,CASRRTGNTEAFF,TGCGCCAGCAGGCGAACTGGGAACACTGAAGCTTTCTTT
.,TRBV4-2,TRBJ2-7,.,CASSPLGGTYEQYF,TGTGCCAGCAGCCCCCTGGGGGGAACCTACGAGCAGTACTTC
.,TRBV24-1,TRBJ2-2,TRBD1,CATSSGTGGNTGELFF,TGTGCCACCAGTTCCGGGACAGGGGGGAACACCGGGGAGCTGTTTTTT
.,TRBV18,TRBJ1-5,.,CASSLGGGGPQPQHF,TGTGCCAGCTCGTTAGGGGGAGGGGGGCCTCAGCCCCAGCATTTT
.,TRBV6-1,TRBJ1-5,.,CASSEGLRSNQPQHF,TGTGCCAGCAGTGAAGGTCTGAGGAGCAATCAGCCCCAGCATTTT
.,TRBV11-1,TRBJ2-7,.,CASSSDTGWDEQYF,TGTGCCAGCAGTTCGGACACAGGATGGGACGAGCAGTACTTC
.,TRBV2,TRBJ1-2,TRBD1,CASSLQGGANYGYTF,TGTGCCAGCAGTCTACAGGGGGGGGCTAACTATGGCTACACCTTC
few,TRBV6-5,TRBJ1-5,TRBD1,CASSSTGSSNQPQHF,TGTGCCAGCAGTTCGACAGGGTCCAGCAATCAGCCCCAGCATTTT
.,TRBV7-7,TRBJ2-1,TRBD1,CASSLGDRGFSEQFF,TGTGCCAGCAGCTTGGGCGACAGGGGCTTCTCTGAGCAGTTCTTC
.,TRBV4-1,TRBJ1-3,.,CASSPSLNTIYF,TGCGCCAGCAGCCCGTCCCTAAACACCATATATTTT
.,TRBV20-1,TRBJ1-2,TRBD1,CSQGASYGYTF,TGCAGCCAGGGGGCGAGCTATGGCTACACCTTC
.,TRBV5-6,TRBJ2-7,.,CASSFLVHYEQYF,TGTGCCAGCAGCTTTCTAGTTCACTACGAGCAGTACTTC
.,TRBV5-1,TRBJ1-2,TRBD1,CASSVLSGTGGNYGYTF,TGCGCCAGCAGCGTTTTATCCGGGACAGGGGGCAACTATGGCTACACCTTC
few,TRBV6-1,TRBJ2-7,TRBD1,CASSEEVDRTLRGYEQYF,TGTGCCAGCAGTGAAGAGGTGGACAGGACCTTAAGGGGCTACGAGCAGTACTTC
.,TRBV7-9,TRBJ1-2,.,CASSLGPGGVYGYTF,TGTGCCAGCAGCTTAGGGCCCGGGGGGGTCTATGGCTACACCTTC
.,TRBV5-1,TRBJ1-1,.,CASSSNGVNTEAFF,TGCGCCAGCAGCTCGAACGGAGTGAACACTGAAGCTTTCTTT